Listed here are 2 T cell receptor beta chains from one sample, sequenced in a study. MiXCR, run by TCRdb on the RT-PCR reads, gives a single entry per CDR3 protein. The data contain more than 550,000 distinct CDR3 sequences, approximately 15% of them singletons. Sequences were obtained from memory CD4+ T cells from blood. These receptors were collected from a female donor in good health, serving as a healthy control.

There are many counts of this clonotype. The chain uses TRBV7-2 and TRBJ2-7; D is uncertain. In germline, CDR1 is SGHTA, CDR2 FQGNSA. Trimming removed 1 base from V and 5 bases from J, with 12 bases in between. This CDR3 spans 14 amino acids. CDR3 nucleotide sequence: TGTGCCAGCAGCTTAGTTTATAATGGGGACGAGCAGTACTTC. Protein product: CASSLVYNGDEQYF.

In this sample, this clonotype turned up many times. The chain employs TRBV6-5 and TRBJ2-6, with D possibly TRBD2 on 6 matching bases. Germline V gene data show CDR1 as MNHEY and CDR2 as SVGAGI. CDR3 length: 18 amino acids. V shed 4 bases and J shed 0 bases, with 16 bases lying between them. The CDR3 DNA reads TGTGCCAGCAGTTCCCTGTCTCGGGGGAGCTCTGGGGCCAACGTCCTGACTTTC. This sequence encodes CASSSLSRGSSGANVLTF.